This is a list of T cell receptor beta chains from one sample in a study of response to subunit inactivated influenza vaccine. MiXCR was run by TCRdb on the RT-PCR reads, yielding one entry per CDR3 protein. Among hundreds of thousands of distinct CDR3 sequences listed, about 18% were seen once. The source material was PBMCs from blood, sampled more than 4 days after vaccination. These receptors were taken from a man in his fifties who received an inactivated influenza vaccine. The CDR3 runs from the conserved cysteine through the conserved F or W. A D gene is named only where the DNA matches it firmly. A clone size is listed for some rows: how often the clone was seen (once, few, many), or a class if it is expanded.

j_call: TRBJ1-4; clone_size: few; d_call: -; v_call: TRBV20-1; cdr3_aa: CSAYGPWVTNEKLFF; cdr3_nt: TGCAGTGCATATGGCCCTTGGGTGACTAATGAAAAACTGTTTTTT
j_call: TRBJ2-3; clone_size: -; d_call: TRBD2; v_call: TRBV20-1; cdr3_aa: CSASSRLAGGDTQYF; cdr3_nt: TGCAGTGCTAGCAGTCGCCTAGCGGGGGGGGATACGCAGTATTTT
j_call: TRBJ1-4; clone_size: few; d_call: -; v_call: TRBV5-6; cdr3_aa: CASSFGGRGEKLFF; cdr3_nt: TGTGCCAGCAGCTTTGGGGGCCGAGGCGAAAAACTGTTTTTT
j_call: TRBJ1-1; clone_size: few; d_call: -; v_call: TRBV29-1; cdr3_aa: CSALMGSPGEAFF; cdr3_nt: TGCAGCGCATTGATGGGTTCCCCCGGTGAAGCTTTCTTT
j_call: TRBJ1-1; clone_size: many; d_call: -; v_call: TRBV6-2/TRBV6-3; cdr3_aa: CASSHRGDLLSAFF; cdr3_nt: TGTGCCAGCAGCCACCGGGGGGATCTCCTTTCAGCTTTCTTT
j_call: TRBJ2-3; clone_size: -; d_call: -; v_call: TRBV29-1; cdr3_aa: CSVSPRQGRSTDTQYF; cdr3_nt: TGCAGCGTTTCTCCTCGGCAGGGGCGAAGCACAGATACGCAGTATTTT
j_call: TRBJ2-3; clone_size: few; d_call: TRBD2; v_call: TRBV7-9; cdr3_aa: CASSGLAGGADTQYF; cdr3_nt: TGTGCCAGCAGCGGACTAGCGGGGGGTGCAGATACGCAGTATTTT
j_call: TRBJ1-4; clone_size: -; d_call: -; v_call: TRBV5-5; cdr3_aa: CASSLLGRSEKLFF; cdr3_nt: TGTGCCAGCAGCTTGTTGGGGCGAAGTGAAAAACTGTTTTTT
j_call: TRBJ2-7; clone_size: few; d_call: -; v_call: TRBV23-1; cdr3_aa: CASDPGGGTGYEQYF; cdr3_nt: TGCGCCAGCGATCCAGGGGGAGGGACAGGCTACGAGCAGTACTTC
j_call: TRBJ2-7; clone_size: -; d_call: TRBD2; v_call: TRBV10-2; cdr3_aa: CASGAGGSYEQYF; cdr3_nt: TGCGCCAGCGGCGCGGGGGGCTCCTACGAGCAGTACTTC
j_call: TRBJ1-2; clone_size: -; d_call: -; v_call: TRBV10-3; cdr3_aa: CAIRQGDVFGYTF; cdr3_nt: TGTGCCATCAGACAGGGAGATGTGTTTGGCTACACCTTC
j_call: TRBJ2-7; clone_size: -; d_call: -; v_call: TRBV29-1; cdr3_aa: CSVAPSWAGEQYF; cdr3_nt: TGCAGCGTTGCCCCTTCCTGGGCGGGGGAGCAGTACTTC
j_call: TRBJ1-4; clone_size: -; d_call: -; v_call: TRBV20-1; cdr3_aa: CSAREGDATNEKLFF; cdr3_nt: TGCAGTGCTAGAGAAGGGGATGCAACTAATGAAAAACTGTTTTTT
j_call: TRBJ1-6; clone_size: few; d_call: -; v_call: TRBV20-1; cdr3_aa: CSAREDTSNSPLHF; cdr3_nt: TGCAGTGCTAGAGAGGACACTTCAAATTCACCCCTCCACTTT
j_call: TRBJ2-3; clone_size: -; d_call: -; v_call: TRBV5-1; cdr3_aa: CASSFAPTVQDTQYF; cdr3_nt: TGCGCCAGCAGCTTTGCCCCCACGGTGCAAGATACGCAGTATTTT
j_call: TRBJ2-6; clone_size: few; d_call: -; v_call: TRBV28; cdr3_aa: CASSSALTRGGANVLTF; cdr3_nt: TGTGCCAGCAGTTCCGCCCTGACCAGAGGTGGGGCCAACGTCCTGACTTTC
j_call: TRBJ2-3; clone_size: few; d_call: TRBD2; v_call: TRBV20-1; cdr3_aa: CSATFGGRADTQYF; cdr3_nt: TGCAGTGCTACCTTTGGCGGGAGAGCAGATACGCAGTATTTT
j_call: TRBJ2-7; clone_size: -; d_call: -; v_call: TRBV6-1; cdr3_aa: CASRQYRATYEQYF; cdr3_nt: TGTGCCAGCAGACAATACAGGGCAACCTACGAGCAGTACTTC
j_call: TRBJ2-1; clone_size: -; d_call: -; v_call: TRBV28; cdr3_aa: CASSLSGKPNEQFF; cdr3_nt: TGTGCCAGCAGTTTAAGCGGAAAGCCCAATGAGCAGTTCTTC
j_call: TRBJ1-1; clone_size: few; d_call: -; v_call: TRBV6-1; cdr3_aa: CASSVMGAGGTEAFF; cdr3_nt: TGTGCCAGCAGTGTTATGGGGGCGGGGGGCACTGAAGCTTTCTTT
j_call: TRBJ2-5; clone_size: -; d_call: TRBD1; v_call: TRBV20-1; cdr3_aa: CSARRGQGSIKKETQYF; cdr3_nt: TGCAGTGCTAGACGAGGACAGGGGAGCATCAAAAAAGAGACCCAGTACTTC
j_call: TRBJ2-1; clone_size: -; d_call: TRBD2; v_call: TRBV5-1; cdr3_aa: CASSYTGTSGSAEQFF; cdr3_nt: TGCGCCAGCAGCTATACCGGGACTAGCGGGAGTGCGGAGCAGTTCTTC
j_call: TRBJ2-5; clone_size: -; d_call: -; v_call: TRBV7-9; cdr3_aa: CASSPGLGRETQYF; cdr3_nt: TGTGCCAGCAGCCCTGGTTTGGGGAGAGAGACCCAGTACTTC
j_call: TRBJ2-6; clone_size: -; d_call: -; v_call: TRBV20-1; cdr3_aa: CSARRDLSGANVLTF; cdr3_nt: TGCAGTGCCCGCCGGGACCTCTCCGGGGCCAACGTCCTGACTTTC
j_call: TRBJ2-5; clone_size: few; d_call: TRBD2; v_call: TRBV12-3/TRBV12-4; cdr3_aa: CASSFFPSGRSETQYF; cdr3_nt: TGTGCCAGCAGTTTCTTCCCTAGCGGGAGGTCGGAGACCCAGTACTTC
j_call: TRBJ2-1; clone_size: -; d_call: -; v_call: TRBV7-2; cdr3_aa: CASSSNSGGEQFF; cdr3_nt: TGTGCCAGCAGCTCTAACTCTGGGGGTGAGCAGTTCTTC
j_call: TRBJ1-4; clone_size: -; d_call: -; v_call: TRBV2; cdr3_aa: CASTERLSGRPNEKLFF; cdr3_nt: TGTGCCAGCACCGAAAGGCTCTCAGGGAGACCTAATGAAAAACTGTTTTTT
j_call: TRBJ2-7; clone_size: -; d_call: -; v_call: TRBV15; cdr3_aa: CATSRDIARAQYEQYF; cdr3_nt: TGTGCCACCAGCAGAGACATAGCGAGAGCACAGTACGAGCAGTACTTC
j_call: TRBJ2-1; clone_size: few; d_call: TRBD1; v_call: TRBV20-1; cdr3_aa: CSARARGQGWIGSYNEQFF; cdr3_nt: TGCAGTGCTAGAGCCAGGGGACAGGGGTGGATCGGCTCCTACAATGAGCAGTTCTTC
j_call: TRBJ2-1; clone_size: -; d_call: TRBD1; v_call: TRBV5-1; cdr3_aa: CASSFRGTSNEQFF; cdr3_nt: TGCGCCAGCAGCTTCAGGGGGACGTCCAATGAGCAGTTCTTC
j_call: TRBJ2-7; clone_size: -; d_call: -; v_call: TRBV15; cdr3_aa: CATSRDYSTYEQYF; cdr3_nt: TGTGCCACCAGCAGAGATTACTCAACCTACGAGCAGTACTTC
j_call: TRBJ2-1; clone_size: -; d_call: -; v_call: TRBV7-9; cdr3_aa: CATQASFNEQFF; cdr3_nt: TGTGCCACGCAGGCTAGTTTCAATGAGCAGTTCTTC
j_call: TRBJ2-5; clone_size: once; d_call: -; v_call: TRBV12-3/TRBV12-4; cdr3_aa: CASSRVGRETQYF; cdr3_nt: TGTGCCAGCAGTCGCGTGGGGCGCGAGACCCAGTACTTC
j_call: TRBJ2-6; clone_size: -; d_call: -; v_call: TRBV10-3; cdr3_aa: CAISESGRTGANVLTF; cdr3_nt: TGTGCCATCAGTGAGTCCGGCAGAACTGGGGCCAACGTCCTGACTTTC
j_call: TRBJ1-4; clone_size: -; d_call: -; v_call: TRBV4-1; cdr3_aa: CASSQARGPLEKLFF; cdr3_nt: TGCGCCAGCAGCCAAGCCAGGGGACCTCTAGAAAAACTGTTTTTT
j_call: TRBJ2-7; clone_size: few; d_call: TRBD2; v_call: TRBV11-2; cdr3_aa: CASSFSRAGTSGRASDEQYF; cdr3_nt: TGTGCCAGCAGCTTCTCCCGGGCCGGGACTAGCGGGAGGGCCTCTGACGAGCAGTACTTC
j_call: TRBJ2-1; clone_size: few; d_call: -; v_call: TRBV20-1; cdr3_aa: CSARGGPPSYNEQFF; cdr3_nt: TGCAGTGCTAGAGGAGGGCCGCCGTCCTACAATGAGCAGTTCTTC
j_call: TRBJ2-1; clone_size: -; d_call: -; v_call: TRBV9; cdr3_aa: CASSVREYEQFF; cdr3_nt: TGTGCCAGCAGCGTACGAGAATATGAGCAGTTCTTC
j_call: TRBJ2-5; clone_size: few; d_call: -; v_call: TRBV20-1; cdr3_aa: CSAASGQGVETQYF; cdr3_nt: TGCAGTGCAGCCAGCGGGCAGGGGGTGGAGACCCAGTACTTC
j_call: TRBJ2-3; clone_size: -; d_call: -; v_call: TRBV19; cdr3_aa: CASSTIGLPGTQYF; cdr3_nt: TGTGCCAGTAGTACGATCGGACTCCCGGGTACGCAGTATTTT
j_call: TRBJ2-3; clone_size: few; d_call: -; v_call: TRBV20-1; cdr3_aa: CSATATRSTDTQYF; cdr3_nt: TGCAGTGCAACGGCGACTAGGAGCACAGATACGCAGTATTTT